A selection of T cell receptor beta chains follows, all from one sample in a study of Tregs in tolerant kidney transplant recipients. TCRdb's table, derived via immunoSEQ multiplex PCR, lists solely in-frame clones and lacks some. The profile shows 200,000 to 300,000 clones, 65% to 85% of them singletons. The source material was CD4+ T cells from blood. These receptors all stem from a human donor in good health. The CDR3 runs from the conserved cysteine through the conserved F or W. The order of the fields is J gene, D gene, V gene, clone size, CDR3 protein, CDR3 DNA. A D gene is named only where the DNA matches it firmly. Size values are once, few and many counts, or a class for expanded clones, and some rows have none.

J gene: TRBJ2-6
D gene: NA
V gene: TRBV30
clone size: NA
CDR3 protein: CAWTADSSGANVLTF
CDR3 DNA: TGTGCCTGGACAGCCGATAGCTCTGGGGCCAACGTCCTGACTTTC

J gene: TRBJ2-3
D gene: NA
V gene: TRBV6-1
clone size: NA
CDR3 protein: CIAKLRGLGTDTQYF
CDR3 DNA: TGTATAGCAAAATTACGGGGTCTAGGCACAGATACGCAGTATTTT

J gene: TRBJ2-7
D gene: NA
V gene: TRBV7-9
clone size: NA
CDR3 protein: CASTPTPYEQYF
CDR3 DNA: TGTGCCAGCACCCCGACTCCCTACGAGCAGTACTTC

J gene: TRBJ1-1
D gene: NA
V gene: TRBV11-2
clone size: NA
CDR3 protein: CASSLQMSGEAFF
CDR3 DNA: TGTGCCAGCAGCTTACAAATGAGTGGCGAAGCTTTCTTT

J gene: TRBJ1-2
D gene: NA
V gene: TRBV6-5
clone size: NA
CDR3 protein: CASSYSFAGAGGYTF
CDR3 DNA: TGTGCCAGCAGTTACTCTTTTGCGGGGGCTGGGGGCTACACCTTC

J gene: TRBJ2-1
D gene: NA
V gene: TRBV7-9
clone size: NA
CDR3 protein: CASSLGRGYIYEQFF
CDR3 DNA: TGTGCCAGCAGCTTGGGACGGGGGTATATCTATGAGCAGTTCTTC

J gene: TRBJ1-5
D gene: TRBD1
V gene: TRBV6-1
clone size: NA
CDR3 protein: CASSGGTGSYNQPQHF
CDR3 DNA: TGTGCCAGCAGTGGGGGGACAGGGTCATACAATCAGCCCCAGCATTTT

J gene: TRBJ2-1
D gene: NA
V gene: TRBV7-3
clone size: NA
CDR3 protein: CASSRDSSYNEQFF
CDR3 DNA: TGTGCCAGCAGCCGGGACTCCTCCTACAATGAGCAGTTCTTC

J gene: TRBJ1-4
D gene: NA
V gene: TRBV7-9
clone size: NA
CDR3 protein: CASSLASGEGEKLFF
CDR3 DNA: TGTGCCAGCAGCTTAGCGTCAGGGGAAGGTGAAAAACTGTTTTTT

J gene: TRBJ1-6
D gene: NA
V gene: TRBV6-1
clone size: few
CDR3 protein: CASRWGGGNSPLHF
CDR3 DNA: TGTGCCAGCAGGTGGGGGGGCGGGAATTCACCCCTCCACTTT

J gene: TRBJ2-5
D gene: TRBD1
V gene: TRBV6-4
clone size: once
CDR3 protein: CASSETGTGEQYF
CDR3 DNA: TGTGCCAGCAGTGAGACCGGGACAGGGGAGCAGTACTTC

J gene: TRBJ2-1
D gene: TRBD2
V gene: TRBV5-1
clone size: NA
CDR3 protein: CASSLPGLAGRHEQFF
CDR3 DNA: TGCGCCAGCAGCTTGCCGGGACTAGCGGGACGGCATGAGCAGTTCTTC

J gene: TRBJ2-5
D gene: TRBD1
V gene: TRBV5-1
clone size: NA
CDR3 protein: CASSLAGTGVEETQYF
CDR3 DNA: TGCGCCAGCAGCTTGGCCGGGACAGGGGTTGAAGAGACCCAGTACTTC

J gene: TRBJ2-6
D gene: TRBD1
V gene: TRBV4-1
clone size: NA
CDR3 protein: CASSPRTGTGANVLTF
CDR3 DNA: TGCGCCAGCAGCCCCCGGACAGGGACTGGGGCCAACGTCCTGACTTTC

J gene: TRBJ1-2
D gene: NA
V gene: TRBV18
clone size: NA
CDR3 protein: CASSPRDPANYGYTF
CDR3 DNA: TGTGCCAGCTCACCGAGGGACCCCGCTAACTATGGCTACACCTTC

J gene: TRBJ2-7
D gene: TRBD1
V gene: TRBV18
clone size: NA
CDR3 protein: CASSQPGQDSYEQYF
CDR3 DNA: TGTGCCAGCTCCCAACCGGGACAGGACTCCTACGAGCAGTACTTC

J gene: TRBJ2-2
D gene: NA
V gene: TRBV11-2
clone size: NA
CDR3 protein: CASSTSGGWNTGELFF
CDR3 DNA: TGTGCCAGCAGCACTTCTGGGGGCTGGAACACCGGGGAGCTGTTTTTT

J gene: TRBJ1-4
D gene: NA
V gene: TRBV2
clone size: many
CDR3 protein: CASRWGPPVFF
CDR3 DNA: TGTGCCAGCAGGTGGGGACCGCCTGTCTTTTTT

J gene: TRBJ2-7
D gene: TRBD1
V gene: TRBV6-1
clone size: NA
CDR3 protein: CASRKDRDKREQYF
CDR3 DNA: TGTGCCAGCAGAAAAGACAGGGACAAGAGGGAGCAGTACTTC

J gene: TRBJ1-5
D gene: NA
V gene: TRBV4-2
clone size: NA
CDR3 protein: CASSQDWVGSNQPQHF
CDR3 DNA: TGTGCCAGCAGCCAAGATTGGGTTGGTAGCAATCAGCCCCAGCATTTT

J gene: TRBJ1-5
D gene: NA
V gene: TRBV19
clone size: NA
CDR3 protein: CASSIEGLGNQPQHF
CDR3 DNA: TGTGCCAGTAGTATTGAAGGGCTCGGCAATCAGCCCCAGCATTTT

J gene: TRBJ2-5
D gene: TRBD1
V gene: TRBV5-4
clone size: NA
CDR3 protein: CASSPGQGKETQYF
CDR3 DNA: TGTGCCAGCAGCCCCGGACAGGGAAAAGAGACCCAGTACTTC

J gene: TRBJ1-2
D gene: NA
V gene: TRBV6-5
clone size: few
CDR3 protein: CASSYPIGGGGYGYTF
CDR3 DNA: TGTGCCAGCAGTTACCCCATCGGGGGAGGTGGCTATGGCTACACCTTC

J gene: TRBJ2-1
D gene: TRBD1
V gene: TRBV19
clone size: NA
CDR3 protein: CASSIVGTGYNEQFF
CDR3 DNA: TGTGCCAGTAGTATAGTAGGGACAGGCTACAATGAGCAGTTCTTC

J gene: TRBJ1-1
D gene: TRBD1
V gene: TRBV25-1
clone size: NA
CDR3 protein: CASSEPTGGYTEAFF
CDR3 DNA: TGTGCCAGCAGTGAACCCACAGGGGGTTACACTGAAGCTTTCTTT

J gene: TRBJ2-1
D gene: TRBD1
V gene: TRBV11-2
clone size: NA
CDR3 protein: CASRPFGTGHNEQFF
CDR3 DNA: TGTGCCAGCAGACCTTTCGGGACAGGGCACAATGAGCAGTTCTTC

J gene: TRBJ2-7
D gene: NA
V gene: TRBV20-1
clone size: NA
CDR3 protein: CSASGDEQYF
CDR3 DNA: TGCAGTGCTAGCGGAGACGAGCAGTACTTC

J gene: TRBJ2-1
D gene: NA
V gene: TRBV9
clone size: NA
CDR3 protein: CASSVVGTSQFF
CDR3 DNA: TGTGCCAGCAGCGTAGTAGGTACTAGTCAGTTCTTC

J gene: TRBJ2-5
D gene: NA
V gene: TRBV11-2
clone size: once
CDR3 protein: CASSRRAGETQYF
CDR3 DNA: TGTGCCAGCAGCCGGCGAGCTGGGGAGACCCAGTACTTC

J gene: TRBJ1-1
D gene: NA
V gene: TRBV5-1
clone size: NA
CDR3 protein: CASSPGGLRDTEAFF
CDR3 DNA: TGCGCCAGCAGCCCCGGGGGTCTGAGAGACACTGAAGCTTTCTTT

J gene: TRBJ2-5
D gene: TRBD2
V gene: TRBV5-1
clone size: NA
CDR3 protein: CASSPGTSGIIRGTQYF
CDR3 DNA: TGCGCCAGCAGCCCTGGGACTAGCGGGATTATTCGGGGGACCCAGTACTTC

J gene: TRBJ2-7
D gene: TRBD1
V gene: TRBV4-1
clone size: NA
CDR3 protein: CASSQGDRRAGEQYF
CDR3 DNA: TGCGCCAGCAGCCAAGGGGACAGGCGAGCGGGCGAGCAGTACTTC

J gene: TRBJ2-7
D gene: TRBD1
V gene: TRBV19
clone size: NA
CDR3 protein: CASREAGTGGYEQYF
CDR3 DNA: TGTGCCAGTAGGGAAGCCGGGACAGGGGGCTACGAGCAGTACTTC

J gene: TRBJ2-7
D gene: TRBD2
V gene: TRBV11-2
clone size: NA
CDR3 protein: CASSPASGTYEQYF
CDR3 DNA: TGTGCCAGCAGCCCGGCTAGCGGAACCTACGAGCAGTACTTC

J gene: TRBJ2-3
D gene: NA
V gene: TRBV14
clone size: NA
CDR3 protein: CASSPFGGWDTQYF
CDR3 DNA: TGTGCCAGCAGCCCCTTTGGGGGGTGGGATACGCAGTATTTT

J gene: TRBJ1-1
D gene: NA
V gene: TRBV11-2
clone size: NA
CDR3 protein: CASSLTPRKNTEAFF
CDR3 DNA: TGTGCCAGCAGCTTAACCCCGAGAAAGAACACTGAAGCTTTCTTT

J gene: TRBJ1-2
D gene: NA
V gene: TRBV5-6
clone size: NA
CDR3 protein: CASRTGWYGYTF
CDR3 DNA: TGTGCCAGCAGAACCGGGTGGTATGGCTACACCTTC

J gene: TRBJ2-1
D gene: TRBD1
V gene: TRBV18
clone size: NA
CDR3 protein: CASSPGTENNEQFF
CDR3 DNA: TGTGCCAGCTCACCCGGGACAGAGAACAATGAGCAGTTCTTC

J gene: TRBJ2-4
D gene: TRBD1
V gene: TRBV18
clone size: NA
CDR3 protein: CASSPLQGDGIQYF
CDR3 DNA: TGTGCCAGCTCACCCTTACAGGGGGACGGCATTCAGTACTTC

J gene: TRBJ1-2
D gene: NA
V gene: TRBV4-1
clone size: NA
CDR3 protein: CASSQGSGLYGYTF
CDR3 DNA: TGCGCCAGCAGCCAAGGCTCAGGCCTCTATGGCTACACCTTC

J gene: TRBJ1-1
D gene: NA
V gene: TRBV14
clone size: NA
CDR3 protein: CASRVGTMNTEAFF
CDR3 DNA: TGTGCCAGCAGGGTTGGGACTATGAACACTGAAGCTTTCTTT

J gene: TRBJ1-1
D gene: NA
V gene: TRBV25-1
clone size: few
CDR3 protein: CASSESGGRWNTEAFF
CDR3 DNA: TGTGCCAGCAGTGAAAGTGGGGGCCGGTGGAACACTGAAGCTTTCTTT

J gene: TRBJ2-5
D gene: NA
V gene: TRBV6-5
clone size: NA
CDR3 protein: CASSSWREQETQYF
CDR3 DNA: TGTGCCAGCTCCTCTTGGCGGGAACAAGAGACCCAGTACTTC

J gene: TRBJ1-2
D gene: NA
V gene: TRBV5-1
clone size: NA
CDR3 protein: CASRSQGASNYGYTF
CDR3 DNA: TGCGCCAGCAGATCGCAGGGTGCTAGTAACTATGGCTACACCTTC

J gene: TRBJ2-7
D gene: NA
V gene: TRBV29-1
clone size: NA
CDR3 protein: CSVEDKGFYEQYF
CDR3 DNA: TGCAGCGTTGAAGATAAAGGCTTTTACGAGCAGTACTTC

J gene: TRBJ1-1
D gene: TRBD1
V gene: TRBV5-1
clone size: NA
CDR3 protein: CASSPGQSKEAFF
CDR3 DNA: TGCGCCAGCAGCCCGGGACAGTCAAAAGAAGCTTTCTTT

J gene: TRBJ1-4
D gene: NA
V gene: TRBV6-1
clone size: NA
CDR3 protein: CASSVPGGRNEKLFF
CDR3 DNA: TGTGCCAGCAGTGTCCCTGGGGGTCGAAATGAAAAACTGTTTTTT

J gene: TRBJ2-1
D gene: TRBD2
V gene: TRBV6-1
clone size: NA
CDR3 protein: CASSAGLAYNEQFF
CDR3 DNA: TGTGCCAGCAGTGCGGGACTAGCATACAATGAGCAGTTCTTC

J gene: TRBJ2-2
D gene: TRBD2
V gene: TRBV6-1
clone size: few
CDR3 protein: CASSEIAGGSGELFF
CDR3 DNA: TGTGCCAGCAGTGAGATAGCGGGAGGAAGCGGGGAGCTGTTTTTT

J gene: TRBJ1-2
D gene: NA
V gene: TRBV19
clone size: few
CDR3 protein: CASSIIGVPRGYTF
CDR3 DNA: TGTGCCAGTAGTATCATTGGGGTTCCGCGGGGCTACACCTTC

J gene: TRBJ2-6
D gene: NA
V gene: TRBV18
clone size: NA
CDR3 protein: CASSPGPGANVLTF
CDR3 DNA: TGTGCCAGCTCACCAGGGCCCGGGGCCAACGTCCTGACTTTC

J gene: TRBJ2-2
D gene: TRBD2
V gene: TRBV15
clone size: NA
CDR3 protein: CATSLGLAGVPGELFF
CDR3 DNA: TGTGCCACCAGCCTGGGACTAGCGGGAGTCCCCGGGGAGCTGTTTTTT

J gene: TRBJ2-3
D gene: TRBD2
V gene: TRBV2
clone size: NA
CDR3 protein: CASRSGTSGADTQYF
CDR3 DNA: TGTGCCAGCAGGTCCGGGACTAGCGGGGCAGATACGCAGTATTTT

J gene: TRBJ1-4
D gene: TRBD1
V gene: TRBV5-1
clone size: NA
CDR3 protein: CASSFGTGENEKLFF
CDR3 DNA: TGCGCCAGCAGCTTCGGGACAGGGGAGAATGAAAAACTGTTTTTT